The next 5 T cell receptor beta chains were all read from a single sample in a study of T cells in Graves' hyperthyroidism and ophthalmopathy (dated by TCRdb to about 2019). Libraries were prepared through multiplex PCR. This sample was sequenced with an Illumina HiSeq 2000. Amplification of TCR beta CDR3 regions was carried out from RNA transcripts. A first-round RT-PCR of the TCR CDR3 used the HTBI primer set with the Qiagen OneStep RT-PCR kit. Using fastp at Q25 and MiXCR, TCRdb reprocessed the public reads and kept productive beta chains. Records with the same CDR3 protein are collapsed into one entry carrying the most frequent genes and DNA. The sample includes about 210,000 distinct CDR3 sequences, with roughly 17% observed a single time. The leading ten clones occupy 50% of the sample. The specimen was blood. Receptor source: a man between 50 and 59 years old with Graves' hyperthyroidism.

The J gene is TRBJ2-7, the V gene TRBV5-1; 7 nucleotides agree with TRBD1. The V segment lost 6 bases and the J segment 6 bases; nucleotides outside the gene matches: 15. This CDR3 spans 15 amino acids. Germline CDR1 and CDR2: SGHRS and YFSETQ. The CDR3 DNA is TGCGCCAGCACCTTTTTCCGGGACAGCCCGTCCGAGCAGTACTTC. It yields the protein CASTFFRDSPSEQYF.

The table lists this clonotype with a few counts. The chain carries TRBV7-3 and TRBJ2-2; tentative D call: TRBD1 (5 bases). Trimming cost V 5 bases and J 7 bases, with 11 bases left between them. CDR1 SGHTA and CDR2 FQGTGA come from the germline V gene. This CDR3 has 13 amino acids. CDR3 bases: TGTGCCAGCAGCGCCGACAGTAGCGGGGAGCTGTTTTTT. Protein sequence: CASSADSSGELFF. Full variable domain (rest looked up from reference TRBV7-3 and TRBJ2-2): GAGVSQTPSNKVTEKGKYVELRCDPISGHTALYWYRQSLGQGPEFLIYFQGTGAADDSGLPNDRFFAVRPEGSVSTLKIQRTERGDSAVYLCASSADSSGELFFGEGSRLTVL.

The chain is built from TRBV19 and TRBJ1-1, with 12 bases matching TRBD1. The CDR3 loop spans 16 amino acids. In germline, CDR1 is LNHDA, CDR2 SQIVND (reference sequence). The V gene end was trimmed by 0 bases and the J gene end by 5 bases; junction bases not matched to a gene: 4. This CDR3 is CASSIDGTGGRTEAFF. The CDR3 coding sequence is TGTGCCAGTAGTATAGATGGGACAGGGGGCAGGACTGAAGCTTTCTTT.

This clonotype has a handful of counts. The rearrangement joins TRBV4-1 to TRBJ2-5; 13 bases are a match to TRBD2. The CDR3 sequence is 15 residues long. The trim removed 3 bases at V and 5 bases at J, leaving 3 bases unmatched. CDR1 MGHRA and CDR2 YSYEKL come from the germline V gene. This CDR3 reads CASSQPTSGRETQYF. In DNA, the CDR3 is TGCGCCAGCAGCCAGCCGACTAGCGGGAGGGAGACCCAGTACTTC.

This clonotype appeared a single time. With a much larger clone just one base away, this may be a read error. No conserved phenylalanine or tryptophan ends this CDR3, so it is likely a read error. The V and J genes are TRBV7-9 and TRBJ2-1, with D perhaps given as TRBD1 or TRBD2 (6 bases each). The CDR3 is 15 amino acids. Trimming pared 3 bases from V and 2 bases from J, leaving 11 bases between. Per germline, CDR1 SEHNR and CDR2 FQNEAQ (reference sequence). In DNA, the CDR3 is TGTGCCAGCAGCTTGGGGGGCCGGGCCTACAATGAGCAGTTCCTC. This translates into CASSLGGRAYNEQFL.